This entry features one TCR beta chain sequence. Authors' analysis steps: Amplification from reference gene primers served as the basis for estimated nucleated cell counts. Assay: immunoSEQ multiplex PCR; the TCRdb copy retains only in-frame clones and omits some. V and J calls and clone size are as listed in that table; D and trimming were resolved from the DNA. The table shows approximately 300,000 clones, with 85% to 90% occurring only once. The data were obtained in a study of blood T cell repertoires in COVID-19. On the study more broadly: From T cells, B-cell-depleted T cells, or PBMCs came the material, which was cDNA or gDNA.

The CDR3 loop spans 14 amino acids. The germline V gene encodes CDR1 MDHEN and CDR2 SYDVKM. The V end was cut by 6 bases, the J end by 6 bases, with 17 bases between. The clonotype was recovered from a woman in her forties or fifties with active or convalescent COVID-19. Specimen: peripheral blood. The V gene is TRBV28, the J gene TRBJ1-2; D unresolved. CDR3 residues: CASSPSSTPNGYTF. CDR3 DNA sequence: TGTGCCAGCAGCCCCTCCTCTACTCCTAATGGCTACACCTTC.